The clone carrying this T cell receptor (beta chain) was seen only a few times. One entry per CDR3 protein results from TCRdb running MiXCR on the 5' RACE reads. Of roughly 180,000 distinct CDR3 sequences listed, 10% to 15% are singletons. This entry comes from a study of CD8 T cells in ankylosing spondylitis. The CDR3 runs to 18 residues. Germline CDR1 is SGHAT and CDR2 is FQNNGV. V dropped 4 bases and J dropped 3 bases, with 25 bases sitting between them. The origin of this receptor is a male donor with ankylosing spondylitis or in good health (not recorded which). This chain joins TRBV11-2 and TRBJ2-7, with D possibly TRBD1 on 7 matching bases. The sample comprised blood, either unsorted or a sorted T cell fraction (not recorded which). In DNA, the CDR3 is TGTGCCAGCAGCTCTCGCCTTGGGTCAGGGGGGACGGGCTACGAGCAGTACTTC. It codes for CASSSRLGSGGTGYEQYF.